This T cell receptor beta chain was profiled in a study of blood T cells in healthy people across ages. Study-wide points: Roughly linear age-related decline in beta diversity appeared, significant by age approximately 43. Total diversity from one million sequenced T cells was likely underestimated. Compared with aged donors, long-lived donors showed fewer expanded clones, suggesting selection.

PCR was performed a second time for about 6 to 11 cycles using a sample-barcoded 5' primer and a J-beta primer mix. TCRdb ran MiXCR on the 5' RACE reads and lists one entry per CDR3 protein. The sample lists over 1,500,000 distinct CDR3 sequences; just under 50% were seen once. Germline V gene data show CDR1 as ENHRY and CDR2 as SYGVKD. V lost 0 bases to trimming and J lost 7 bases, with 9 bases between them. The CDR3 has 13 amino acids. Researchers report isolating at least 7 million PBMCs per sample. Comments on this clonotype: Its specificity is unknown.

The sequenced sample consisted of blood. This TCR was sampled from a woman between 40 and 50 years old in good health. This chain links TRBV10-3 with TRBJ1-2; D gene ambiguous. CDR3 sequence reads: CAISESSIGGYTF. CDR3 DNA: TGTGCCATCAGTGAGTCAAGTATTGGTGGCTACACCTTC.